The clone carrying this TCR beta chain was recorded once. The data stem from a study of T cells in tuberculosis. In the study overall: This South African cohort compared adolescents with or without latent tuberculosis against adults with active tuberculosis. PBMC were archived before or within 7 days of starting treatment.

Sequencing used immunoSEQ multiplex PCR; TCRdb keeps in-frame clones, though not all of them. The sample includes about 34,000 clones, 80% to 95% of them seen just once. Sample time point: new active TB diagnosis, blood taken before or within 7 days of starting treatment. On average approximately 100,000 T cells per donor were immunosequenced. The J segment lost 6 bases and the V segment lost 5 bases, leaving 11 bases of the junction unmatched. The CDR3 consists of 16 residues. Germline V lookup: CDR1 MNHNY, CDR2 SVGAGI (reference sequence). This specimen consisted of PBMCs, obtained at tuberculosis diagnosis. The chain is built from TRBV6-6 and TRBJ1-2, with 11 bases lining up with TRBD1. The clonotype originates from an adult with tuberculosis. The CDR3 sequence is CASSRPGQGVGNGYTF. CDR3 in DNA: TGTGCCAGCAGTCGACCGGGACAGGGGGTAGGGAATGGCTACACCTTC.